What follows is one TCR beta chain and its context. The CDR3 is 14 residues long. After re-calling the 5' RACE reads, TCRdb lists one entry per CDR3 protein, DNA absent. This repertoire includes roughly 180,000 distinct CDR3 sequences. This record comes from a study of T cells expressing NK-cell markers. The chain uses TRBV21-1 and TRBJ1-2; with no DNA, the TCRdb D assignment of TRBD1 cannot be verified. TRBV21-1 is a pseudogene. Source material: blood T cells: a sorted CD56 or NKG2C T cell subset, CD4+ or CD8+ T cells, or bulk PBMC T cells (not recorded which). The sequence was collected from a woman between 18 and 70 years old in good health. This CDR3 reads CASIETPGAGGYTF.